The entry below gives a single TCR beta chain sequence along with its context. What it binds is unknown. The data stem from a study of blood T cells in healthy people across ages. Study-level findings and limits: Comparison with aged donors showed that long-lived donors had more naive CD4+ cells and higher diversity.

The CDR3 has 15 residues. The V gene lost 2 bases and the J gene lost 3 bases, with 16 bases spanning the gap. Germline V gene lookup returns CDR1 DFQATT and CDR2 SNEGSKA (reference sequence). Using a J-beta primer mix together with a sample-barcoded 5' primer, a second PCR was run for roughly 7 to 11 cycles. Each cDNA molecule was tagged by a template-switch adaptor with 12 random nucleotides. TCRdb used MiXCR to reprocess the 5' RACE reads, holding one entry per CDR3 protein. The repertoire holds fewer than 1,000,000 distinct CDR3 sequences, with around 43% as singletons. This chain joins TRBV20-1 and TRBJ2-5; D may be TRBD1 (7 bases). The receptor was isolated from a man aged 55 to 70 in good health. Sample: blood. CDR3 coding DNA: TGCAGTGCTAGATATGCCGCAGGGGGGAAAGAGACCCAGTACTTC. Translating it yields CSARYAAGGKETQYF.